This T cell receptor (beta chain) was retrieved from a study of radiotherapy plus CTLA-4 blockade in lung cancer. Study-level information: Disease control reached approximately 30%, with objective responses in less than 20%.

Sequencing used immunoSEQ multiplex PCR; TCRdb keeps in-frame clones, though not all of them. The sample lists about 90,000 clones, around 86% occurring once. Study conclusions and caveats: Blood TCR clones of tumor origin expanded after radiotherapy plus ipilimumab. Early blood T cell clone changes and increased post-radiation serum interferon-beta were reportedly the strongest response predictors.

Patients in the study, people with chemo-refractory metastatic non-small-cell lung cancer, received focal radiation plus ipilimumab CTLA-4 blockade. This CDR3 has 12 amino acids. CDR1 SQVTM and CDR2 ANQGSEA come from the germline V gene. The ends lost 4 bases at V and 11 bases at J; junction bases unmatched: 10. This clone was seen only once. The antigen is undetermined. V gene TRBV29-1 combines with J gene TRBJ2-7; TRBD1 aligns across 8 bases. The receptor's source is a human donor with non-small cell lung cancer that progressed on radiotherapy plus ipilimumab. Sample: peripheral blood, taken from a patient treated with radiotherapy plus ipilimumab. The CDR3 coding sequence is TGCAGCGTTGGGGGCCAGGGGGCCGGGAAGTACTTC. Amino acid sequence: CSVGGQGAGKYF.